These 17 T cell receptor beta chains came from one sample sequenced in a study of technical replicates of blood from a handful of donors. Clones were sequenced by immunoSEQ multiplex PCR, and TCRdb holds only the in-frame ones, with some missing. The sample records some 73,000 clones, around nine tenths being singletons. Sequencing was carried out using PBMCs. The receptors stem from a human donor in good health. Some clones in this sample may be carry-over from other donors' samples.

This clone appeared a single time. This chain joins TRBV7-6 and TRBJ2-7; D is undetermined. The CDR3 has 15 amino acids. The V gene's germline CDR1 is SGHVS and CDR2 FNYEAQ. Trimming pared 1 base from V and 0 bases from J, leaving 10 bases between. The CDR3 is CASSLVSGSSYEQYF. CDR3 nucleotides: TGTGCCAGCAGCTTAGTATCCGGGTCCTCCTACGAGCAGTACTTC.

The V gene is TRBV6-1, the J gene TRBJ1-2, with 9 bases aligning to TRBD1. Germline CDR1 and CDR2: MNHNS and SASEGT. Trimming removed 6 bases from V and 4 bases from J; junction bases left unmatched: 0. The CDR3 spans 12 residues. The DNA of the CDR3 is TGTGCCAGCAGGGACAGGGGCTATGGCTACACCTTC. It specifies CASRDRGYGYTF.

The chain links TRBV7-2 to TRBJ2-6; 10 positions match TRBD2. CDR1 and CDR2 from the germline V gene are SGHTA and FQGNSA. The ends lost 2 bases at V and 4 bases at J; junction bases unmatched: 11. This CDR3 has 19 amino acids. For the CDR3, the DNA is TGTGCCAGCAGCTTACCCAGCGGGGGGGCCGTATTGGGGGCCAACGTCCTGACTTTC. Residues: CASSLPSGGAVLGANVLTF.

The chain joins TRBV6-5 to TRBJ2-3; weak D call: TRBD1 (5 bases). The germline V gene has CDR1 MNHEY and CDR2 SVGAGI. This CDR3 is built from 14 residues. The V end lost 5 bases, the J end lost 6 bases, and 15 bases lay between the germline ends. Here the CDR3 reads CASSLRDPSDTQYF. In DNA form, the CDR3 reads TGTGCCAGCAGTCTCAGGGATCCCTCGGATACGCAGTATTTT.

This chain joins TRBV4-3 and TRBJ2-1; D is perhaps TRBD1 (6 bases). The CDR3 contains 16 residues. Germline V CDR1 and CDR2: LGHNA, YSLEER. V was shortened by 3 bases and J by 1 base, with 13 bases between the two germline ends. CDR3 protein: CASSQAGVESYNEQFF. The CDR3 DNA sequence: TGCGCCAGCAGCCAGGCAGGGGTCGAGTCCTACAATGAGCAGTTCTTC.

The chain uses TRBV5-1 and TRBJ1-1; 9 positions match TRBD1. Trimming cost V 3 bases and J 5 bases; bases outside gene matches: 5. The CDR3 spans 14 residues. Germline loops: CDR1 SGHRS, CDR2 YFSETQ. CDR3: CASSWDRVDTEAFF. CDR3 in DNA: TGCGCCAGCAGCTGGGACAGGGTGGATACTGAAGCTTTCTTT.

The chain has TRBV7-2 and TRBJ2-7, with TRBD2 matching 7 bases. The CDR3 is 12 residues long. Trimming removed 3 bases from V and 7 bases from J; junction bases left unmatched: 3. From germline, CDR1 is SGHTA and CDR2 FQGNSA. The CDR3 loop reads CASSLSLAEQYF. The CDR3 DNA follows: TGTGCCAGCAGCTTGTCACTAGCGGAGCAGTACTTC.

The rearrangement uses TRBV11-2 and TRBJ2-7; the match to TRBD2 covers 11 bases. In germline, CDR1 is SGHAT, CDR2 FQNNGV. V was clipped by 6 bases and J by 1 base; unmatched bases: 8. The CDR3 contains 16 residues. CDR3 protein: CASRYSGGELSYEQYF. In DNA form, the CDR3 reads TGTGCCAGCAGATATAGCGGGGGGGAACTATCCTACGAGCAGTACTTC.

The chain couples TRBV14 to TRBJ2-3; TRBD1 matches 7 bases. Germline V gene sequence: CDR1 SGHDN, CDR2 FVKESK. The V gene end was trimmed by 6 bases and the J gene end by 3 bases; junction bases not matched to a gene: 3. CDR3 length equals 13 residues. The CDR3 region is CASRAQGTDTQYF. Written as DNA, the CDR3 is TGTGCCAGCAGAGCACAGGGGACAGATACGCAGTATTTT.

The chain has TRBV4-3 and TRBJ2-2; 10 nucleotides agree with TRBD2. The CDR3 runs 19 residues. CDR1 is LGHNA, CDR2 YSLEER, per germline. With V trimmed by 0 bases and J by 0 bases, 7 bases remained unmatched. CDR3 nucleotide sequence: TGCGCCAGCAGCCAAGATTCACTAGCGGGGCACGCGAACACCGGGGAGCTGTTTTTT. Translation gives CASSQDSLAGHANTGELFF.

The sample holds one count of this clone. The rearrangement links TRBV6-6 to TRBJ2-7, with 7 positions matching TRBD1. The germline V gene has CDR1 MNHNY and CDR2 SVGAGI (reference sequence). The CDR3 contains 13 residues. V gave up 6 bases and J gave up 7 bases; unmatched junction bases: 9. CDR3 amino acids: CASSGRRGHEQYF. In DNA form, the CDR3 reads TGTGCCAGCAGCGGTCGTAGGGGGCATGAGCAGTACTTC.

This sequence joins TRBV12-5 and TRBJ2-7, with 12 bases identical to TRBD2. Germline-derived CDR1 and CDR2 are LGHNT and FRNRAP. With V trimmed by 6 bases and J by 3 bases, 6 bases remained unmatched. The length of the CDR3 is 15 residues. Written as DNA, the CDR3 is TGTGCTAGTGGGACAATGACTAGCGGGAGCTACGAGCAGTACTTC. This translates into CASGTMTSGSYEQYF.

The rearrangement uses TRBV30 and TRBJ2-7, with D tentatively TRBD1 (5 bases). The CDR3 consists of 11 residues. V lost 1 base and J 6 bases, leaving 7 bases between the germline ends. Looked up from germline, CDR1 is GTSNPN and CDR2 is SVGIG (reference sequence). CDR3 coding DNA: TGTGCCTGGAGTGCAGGGCCCGAGCAGTACTTC. The encoded protein is CAWSAGPEQYF.

This clone was detected once. The rearrangement uses TRBV6-6 and TRBJ2-1, with D possibly matching TRBD2 (6 bases). CDR3 length: 13 residues. The V gene's germline CDR1 is MNHNY and CDR2 SVGAGI (reference sequence). V lost 7 bases to trimming and J lost 5 bases, with 12 bases between them. Written as DNA, the CDR3 is TGTGCCAGCACCTCGGCGGGGAACAATGAGCAGTTCTTC. It specifies CASTSAGNNEQFF.

The chain links TRBV30 to TRBJ2-3; D is unclear. V was trimmed by 1 base and J by 4 bases, leaving 18 bases between them. Germline CDR1 and CDR2: GTSNPN and SVGIG (reference sequence). This CDR3 has 16 residues. DNA of the CDR3: TGTGCCTGGAGTGAAGGAGCATCGAGTTGGGCAGATACGCAGTATTTT. Translated, it gives CAWSEGASSWADTQYF.

The V and J genes are TRBV28 and TRBJ1-3; D may be TRBD1 (6 bases). With 6 bases removed from V and 9 bases from J, the gap between germline ends came to 24 bases. Germline-derived CDR1 and CDR2 are MDHEN and SYDVKM. This CDR3 comprises 16 residues. CDR3 DNA: TGTGCCAGCAGCTCCGTCCGGGGGGCCAAGGGTTCCACCATATATTTT. Protein: CASSSVRGAKGSTIYF.

The chain is built from TRBV11-2 and TRBJ1-1; TRBD1 agrees at 9 bases. The CDR3 spans 15 residues. The J segment lost 10 bases and the V segment lost 1 base, leaving 10 bases of the junction unmatched. Germline V gene data show CDR1 as SGHAT and CDR2 as FQNNGV. CDR3 in DNA: TGTGCCAGCAGCTTAGCGGCCGGGACAGGGAGAGTAGCTTTCTTT. This gives the protein CASSLAAGTGRVAFF.